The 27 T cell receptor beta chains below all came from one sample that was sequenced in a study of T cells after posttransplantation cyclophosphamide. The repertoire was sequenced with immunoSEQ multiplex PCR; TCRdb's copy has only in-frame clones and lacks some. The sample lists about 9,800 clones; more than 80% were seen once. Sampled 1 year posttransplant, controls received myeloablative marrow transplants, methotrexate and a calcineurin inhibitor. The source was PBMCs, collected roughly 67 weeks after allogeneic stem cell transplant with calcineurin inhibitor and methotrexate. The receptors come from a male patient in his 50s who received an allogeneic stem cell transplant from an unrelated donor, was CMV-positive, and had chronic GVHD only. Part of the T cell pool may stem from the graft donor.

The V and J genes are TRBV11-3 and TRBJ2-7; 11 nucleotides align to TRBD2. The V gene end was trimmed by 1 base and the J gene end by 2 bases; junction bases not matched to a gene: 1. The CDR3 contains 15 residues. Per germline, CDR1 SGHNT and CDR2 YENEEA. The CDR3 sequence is CASSLASGRTYEQYF. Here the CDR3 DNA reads TGTGCCAGCAGCTTAGCTAGCGGGAGGACCTACGAGCAGTACTTC.

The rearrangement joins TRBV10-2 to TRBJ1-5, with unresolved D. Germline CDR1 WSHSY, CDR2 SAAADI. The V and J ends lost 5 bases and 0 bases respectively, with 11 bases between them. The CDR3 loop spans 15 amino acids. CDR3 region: CASSPDGLSNQPQHF. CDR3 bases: TGCGCCAGCAGTCCGGACGGACTTAGCAATCAGCCCCAGCATTTT.

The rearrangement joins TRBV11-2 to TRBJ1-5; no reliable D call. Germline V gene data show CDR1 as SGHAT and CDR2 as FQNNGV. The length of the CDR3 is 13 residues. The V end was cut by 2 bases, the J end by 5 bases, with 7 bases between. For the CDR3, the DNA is TGTGCCAGCAGCTTATTTACAGATCAGCCCCAGCATTTT. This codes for CASSLFTDQPQHF.

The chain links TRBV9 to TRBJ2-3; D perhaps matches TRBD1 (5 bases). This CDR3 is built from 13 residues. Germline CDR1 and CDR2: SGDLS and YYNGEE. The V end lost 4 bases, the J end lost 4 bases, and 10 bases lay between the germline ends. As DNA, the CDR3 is TGTGCCAGCAGCCCTTTGGGGCCAGATACGCAGTATTTT. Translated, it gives CASSPLGPDTQYF.

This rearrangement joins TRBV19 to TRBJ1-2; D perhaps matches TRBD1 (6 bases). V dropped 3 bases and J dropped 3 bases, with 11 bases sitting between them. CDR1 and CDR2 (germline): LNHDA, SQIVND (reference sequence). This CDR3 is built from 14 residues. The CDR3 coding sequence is TGTGCCAGTAGTATGGGGGCAGGGGACTATGGCTACACCTTC. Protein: CASSMGAGDYGYTF.

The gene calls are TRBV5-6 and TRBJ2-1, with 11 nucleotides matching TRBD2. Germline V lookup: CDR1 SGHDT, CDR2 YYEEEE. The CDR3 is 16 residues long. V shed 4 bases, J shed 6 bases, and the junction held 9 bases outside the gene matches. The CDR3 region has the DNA TGTGCCAGCAGCCCCCCACTAGCGGGAGTCACCAATGAGCAGTTCTTC. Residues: CASSPPLAGVTNEQFF.

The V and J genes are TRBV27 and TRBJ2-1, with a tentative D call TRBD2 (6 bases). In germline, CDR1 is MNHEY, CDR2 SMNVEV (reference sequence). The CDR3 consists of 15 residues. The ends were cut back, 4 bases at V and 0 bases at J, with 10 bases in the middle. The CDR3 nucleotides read TGTGCCAGCAGTTACGGGAGAGGCTCCTACAATGAGCAGTTCTTC. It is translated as CASSYGRGSYNEQFF.

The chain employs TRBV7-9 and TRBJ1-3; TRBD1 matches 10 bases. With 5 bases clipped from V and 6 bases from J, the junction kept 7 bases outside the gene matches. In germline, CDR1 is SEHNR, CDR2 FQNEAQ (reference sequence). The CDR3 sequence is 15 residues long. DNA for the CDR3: TGTGCCAGCAGCGTATCAGGGACAGGGGTAAACACCATATATTTT. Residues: CASSVSGTGVNTIYF.

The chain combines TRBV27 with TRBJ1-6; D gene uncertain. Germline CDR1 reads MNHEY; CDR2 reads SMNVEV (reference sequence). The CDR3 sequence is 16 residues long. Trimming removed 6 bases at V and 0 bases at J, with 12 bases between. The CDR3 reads CASSTQGVSYNSPLHF. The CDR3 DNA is TGTGCCAGCAGCACTCAAGGAGTCTCCTATAATTCACCCCTCCACTTT.

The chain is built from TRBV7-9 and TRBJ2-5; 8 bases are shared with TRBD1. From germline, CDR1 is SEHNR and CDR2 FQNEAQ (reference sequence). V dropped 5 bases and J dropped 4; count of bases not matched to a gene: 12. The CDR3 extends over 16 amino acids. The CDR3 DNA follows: TGTGCCAGCAGCCCTATCGGGACAGGAATGGGAGAGACCCAGTACTTC. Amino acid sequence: CASSPIGTGMGETQYF.

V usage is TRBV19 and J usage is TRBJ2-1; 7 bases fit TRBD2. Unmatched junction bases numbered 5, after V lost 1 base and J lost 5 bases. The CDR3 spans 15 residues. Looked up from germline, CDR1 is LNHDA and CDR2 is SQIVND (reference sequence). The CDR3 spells CASSIVILADNEQFF. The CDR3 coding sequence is TGTGCCAGTAGTATAGTGATTCTAGCGGACAATGAGCAGTTCTTC.

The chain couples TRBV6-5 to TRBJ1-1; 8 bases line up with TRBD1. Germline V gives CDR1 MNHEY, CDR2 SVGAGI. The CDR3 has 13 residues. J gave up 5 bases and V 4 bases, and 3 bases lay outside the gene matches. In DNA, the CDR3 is TGTGCCAGCAGTTTACAGGGGGTAACTGAAGCTTTCTTT. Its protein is CASSLQGVTEAFF.

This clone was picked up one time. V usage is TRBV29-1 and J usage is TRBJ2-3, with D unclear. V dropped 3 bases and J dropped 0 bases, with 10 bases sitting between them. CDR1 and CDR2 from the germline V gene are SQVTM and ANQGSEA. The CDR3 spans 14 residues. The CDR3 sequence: CSVDSTSSTDTQYF. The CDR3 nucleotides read TGCAGCGTTGATAGCACCTCTAGCACAGATACGCAGTATTTT.

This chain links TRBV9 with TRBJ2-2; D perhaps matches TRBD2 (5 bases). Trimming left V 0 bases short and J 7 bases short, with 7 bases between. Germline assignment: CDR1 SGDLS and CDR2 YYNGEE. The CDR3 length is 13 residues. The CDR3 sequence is CASSVEGSGELFF. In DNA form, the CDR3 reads TGTGCCAGCAGCGTAGAAGGGAGCGGGGAGCTGTTTTTT. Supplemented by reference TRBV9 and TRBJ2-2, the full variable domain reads DSGVTQTPKHLITATGQRVTLRCSPRSGDLSVYWYQQSLDQGLQFLIQYYNGEERAKGNILERFSAQQFPDLHSELNLSSLELGDSALYFCASSVEGSGELFFGEGSRLTVL.

The CDR3 sequence is CASSLLDRSYEQYF. CDR3 DNA: TGCGCCAGCAGCTTGCTGGACAGGAGCTACGAGCAGTACTTC. This chain connects TRBV5-1 to TRBJ2-5, with 7 bases fitting TRBD1. The J call may be in error: the DNA end matches TRBJ2-7 better. CDR3 length equals 14 residues. CDR1 SGHRS and CDR2 YFSETQ come from the germline V gene.

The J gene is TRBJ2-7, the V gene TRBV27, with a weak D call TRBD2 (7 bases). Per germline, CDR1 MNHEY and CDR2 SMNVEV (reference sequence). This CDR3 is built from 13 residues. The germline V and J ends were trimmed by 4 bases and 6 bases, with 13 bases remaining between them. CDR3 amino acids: CASSSGGWGEQYF. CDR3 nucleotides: TGTGCCAGCAGTTCGGGGGGCTGGGGCGAGCAGTACTTC.

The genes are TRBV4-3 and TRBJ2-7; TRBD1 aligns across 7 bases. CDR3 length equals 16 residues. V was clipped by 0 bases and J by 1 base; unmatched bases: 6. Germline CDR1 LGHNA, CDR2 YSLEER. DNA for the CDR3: TGCGCCAGCAGCCAAGATATTGGGGACAGTTCCTACGAGCAGTACTTC. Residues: CASSQDIGDSSYEQYF.

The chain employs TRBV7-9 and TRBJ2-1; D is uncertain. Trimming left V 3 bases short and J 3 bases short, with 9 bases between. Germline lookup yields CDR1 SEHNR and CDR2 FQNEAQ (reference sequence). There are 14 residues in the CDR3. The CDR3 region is CASSFSPGYNEQFF. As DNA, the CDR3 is TGTGCCAGCAGCTTCTCCCCGGGCTACAATGAGCAGTTCTTC.

CDR3 DNA: TGCGCCAGCGGCCACGGCAGGAACAACCTAAAATCCGATACGCAGTATTTT. This translates into CASGHGRNNLKSDTQYF. The chain is built from TRBV10-2 and TRBJ2-3, with D uncertain. The germline gives CDR1 WSHSY, CDR2 SAAADI. The CDR3 sequence is 17 residues long. V gave up 8 bases and J gave up 6 bases, with 27 bases separating them.

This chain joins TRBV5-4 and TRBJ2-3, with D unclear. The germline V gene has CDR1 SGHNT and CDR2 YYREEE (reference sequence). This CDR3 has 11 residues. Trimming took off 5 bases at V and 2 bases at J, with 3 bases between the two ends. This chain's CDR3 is CASSYTDTQYF. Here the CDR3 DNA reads TGTGCCAGCAGTTACACAGATACGCAGTATTTT.

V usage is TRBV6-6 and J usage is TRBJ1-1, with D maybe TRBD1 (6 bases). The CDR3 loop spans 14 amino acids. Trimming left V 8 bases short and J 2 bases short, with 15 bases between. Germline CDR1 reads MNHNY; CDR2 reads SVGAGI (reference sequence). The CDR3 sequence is CASGSDSRNTEAFF. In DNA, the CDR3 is TGTGCCAGCGGATCGGACAGCCGTAACACTGAAGCTTTCTTT.

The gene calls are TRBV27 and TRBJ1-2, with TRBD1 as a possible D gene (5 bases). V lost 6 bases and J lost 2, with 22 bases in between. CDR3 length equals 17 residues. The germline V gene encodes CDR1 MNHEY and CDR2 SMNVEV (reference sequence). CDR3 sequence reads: CASRSSSQGGGNYGYTF. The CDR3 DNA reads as TGTGCCAGCAGGTCCTCCTCTCAGGGAGGTGGAAACTATGGCTACACCTTC.

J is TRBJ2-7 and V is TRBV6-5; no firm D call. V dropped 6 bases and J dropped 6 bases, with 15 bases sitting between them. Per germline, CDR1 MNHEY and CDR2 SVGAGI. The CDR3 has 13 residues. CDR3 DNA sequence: TGTGCCAGCAGCCCGGTCGGCCCGGGCGAGCAGTACTTC. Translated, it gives CASSPVGPGEQYF.

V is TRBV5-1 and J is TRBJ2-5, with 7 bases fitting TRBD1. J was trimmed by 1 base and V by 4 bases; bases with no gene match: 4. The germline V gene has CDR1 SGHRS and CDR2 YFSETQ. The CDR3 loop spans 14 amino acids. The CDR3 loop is CASSVGQPQETQYF. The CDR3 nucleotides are TGCGCCAGCAGCGTGGGACAGCCCCAAGAGACCCAGTACTTC.

The CDR3 DNA follows: TGTGCCAGTAGTATAGGGCTAGATAAATTCCCCGGGGAGCTGTTTTTT. Protein: CASSIGLDKFPGELFF. The chain employs TRBV19 and TRBJ2-2; no definite D call. The CDR3 totals 16 residues. Germline V CDR1 and CDR2: LNHDA, SQIVND (reference sequence). The V end lost 1 base, the J end lost 6 bases, and 15 bases lay between the germline ends.

CDR3 sequence (DNA): TGCGCCAGCAGCTTTACAGGGCCAGAGAAAAACATTCAGTACTTC. Translated: CASSFTGPEKNIQYF. The chain carries TRBV5-1 and TRBJ2-4; D is perhaps TRBD1 (6 bases). Germline V CDR1 and CDR2: SGHRS, YFSETQ. The ends were cut back, 2 bases at V and 4 bases at J, with 13 bases in the middle. The CDR3 contains 15 residues.

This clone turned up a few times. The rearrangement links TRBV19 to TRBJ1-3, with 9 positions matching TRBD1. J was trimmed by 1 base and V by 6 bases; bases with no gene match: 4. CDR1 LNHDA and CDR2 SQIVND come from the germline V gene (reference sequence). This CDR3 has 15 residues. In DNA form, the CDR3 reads TGTGCCAGTAGACAGGGGGCATTTTCTGGAAACACCATATATTTT. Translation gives CASRQGAFSGNTIYF.